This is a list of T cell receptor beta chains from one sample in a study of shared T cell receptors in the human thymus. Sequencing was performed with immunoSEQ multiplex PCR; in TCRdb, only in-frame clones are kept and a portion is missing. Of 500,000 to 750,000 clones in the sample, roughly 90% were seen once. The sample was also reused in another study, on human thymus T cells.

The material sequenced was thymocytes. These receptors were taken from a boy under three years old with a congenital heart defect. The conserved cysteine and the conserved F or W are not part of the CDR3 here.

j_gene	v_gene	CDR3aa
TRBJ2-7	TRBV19	ASSKDRGHEQY
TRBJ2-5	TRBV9	ASSVAEREGQETQY
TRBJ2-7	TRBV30	AWGKTGISYEQY
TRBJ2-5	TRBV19	ASSGPSGGEETQY
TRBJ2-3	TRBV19	ASSASGREKDTQY
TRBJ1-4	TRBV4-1	ASSQDQAGVDREKLF
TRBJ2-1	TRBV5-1	ASSFGTGVYNEQF
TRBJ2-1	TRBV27	ASRLRQALNEQF
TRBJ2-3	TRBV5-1	ASSSAKATDTQY
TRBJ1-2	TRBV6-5	ASSYGTVLEGGYT
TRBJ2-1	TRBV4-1	ASSFKYPGTSGRPRTYNEQF
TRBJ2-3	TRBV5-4	ASSLPSTDTQY
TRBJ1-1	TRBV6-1	ASSEGQMNTEAF
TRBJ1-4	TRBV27	ASRRTVSGEKLF
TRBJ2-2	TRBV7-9	ASIPTGTSGKGGELF
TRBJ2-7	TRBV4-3	ASSPTPGLAGRAYEQY
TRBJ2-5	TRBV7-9	ASSLAGGETQY
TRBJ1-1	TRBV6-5	ATKPGQGRNTEAF
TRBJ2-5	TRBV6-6	ASSCYRTGGEQY
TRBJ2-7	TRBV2	ASKASGRKSYEQY
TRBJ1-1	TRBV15	ATTGVDEAF
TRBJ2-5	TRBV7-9	ASSSGLQETQY
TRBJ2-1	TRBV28	ASSRTGLAGPLNEQF
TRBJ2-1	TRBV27	ASRTGTSGYNEQF
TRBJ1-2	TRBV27	ASSFTRSPQAYSGGYT
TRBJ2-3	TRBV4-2	ASSQETASTDTQY
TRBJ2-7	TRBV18	ASSVAAPYEQY
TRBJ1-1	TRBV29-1	SAPDRRNTEAF
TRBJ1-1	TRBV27	ASSMERGNTEAF
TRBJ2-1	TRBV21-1	ASSSSGRIWEQF
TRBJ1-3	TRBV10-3	AISDRQGALGNTIY
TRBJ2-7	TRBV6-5	ASSYSKDRGRYEQY
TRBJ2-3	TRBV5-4	ASGQSADTQY
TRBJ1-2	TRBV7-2	ASSLGENYGYT
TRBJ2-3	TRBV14	ASSQVPSGRASDTQY
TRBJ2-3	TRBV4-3	ASSQDLQLAGFGDTQY
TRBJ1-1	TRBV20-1	SAREKSEAF
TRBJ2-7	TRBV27	ASALSLRGPYEQY
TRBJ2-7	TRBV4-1	ASSQDLAGSSYEQY
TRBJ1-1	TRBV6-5	ASSLGQRNTEAF
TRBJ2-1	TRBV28	ASGALAGGPREQF
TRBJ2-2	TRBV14	ASSQVGRLNTGELF
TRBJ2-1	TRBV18	ASSHPGQGASYNEQF
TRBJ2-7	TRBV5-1	ASSLSRGSYEQY
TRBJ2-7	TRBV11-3	ASSFVWVSGSVTDYEQY
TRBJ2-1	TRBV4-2	ASSLPAGGNNEQF
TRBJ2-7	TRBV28	ATRGSYEQY
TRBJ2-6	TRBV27	ASSLLGGIRDRCSGANVLT
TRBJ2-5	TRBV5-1	ASSLAQRLAGGKAKETQY
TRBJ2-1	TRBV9	ATGRLGSSYNEQF
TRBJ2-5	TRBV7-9	ASSRGAGGLLKGEETQY
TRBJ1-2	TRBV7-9	ASSLGPGFYGYT
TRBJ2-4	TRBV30	AWDRDSALSKNIQY
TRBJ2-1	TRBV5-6	ASSPRTSGRPPYNEQF